A single sample gave rise to the 20 T cell receptor beta chains below, sequenced in a study of T-cell memory formation after mild COVID-19. One entry per CDR3 protein results from TCRdb running MiXCR on the 5' RACE reads. Seen here are a few hundred thousand distinct CDR3 sequences, about a sixth observed once, and the top ten hold 20% to 25%. Sequencing was carried out using PBMCs or a T cell subset sorted from them (not recorded which). The receptors stem from a man aged 18 to 29 who had mild COVID-19 (a few samples of this study predate the infection). Cell type and time point are not known.

This clonotype has just a few counts. This sequence joins TRBV5-4 and TRBJ2-1; D uncertain. Trimming removed 3 bases at V and 7 bases at J, with 14 bases between. Germline V lookup: CDR1 SGHNT, CDR2 YYREEE (reference sequence). This CDR3 comprises 14 residues. CDR3 DNA: TGTGCCAGCAGCTCATCGGATTCAAGAAATGAGCAGTTCTTC. Translating it yields CASSSSDSRNEQFF.

The CDR3 sequence: CASSQETGSYGYTF. The CDR3 nucleotides are TGCGCCAGCAGCCAAGAGACAGGTTCCTATGGCTACACCTTC. The rearrangement joins TRBV4-3 to TRBJ1-2; the D gene is possibly TRBD1 (6 bases). CDR3 length: 14 residues. Germline CDR1 and CDR2: LGHNA and YSLEER. V lost 0 bases and J lost 4, with 9 bases in between.

The genes are TRBV4-3 and TRBJ1-6; no reliable D call. Germline-derived CDR1 and CDR2 are LGHNA and YSLEER. The CDR3 consists of 14 residues. The V end was cut by 3 bases, the J end by 7 bases, with 10 bases between. The CDR3 sequence: CASSQLAGNSPLHF. The CDR3 nucleotides are TGCGCCAGCAGCCAGCTCGCGGGCAATTCACCCCTCCACTTT.

Ten or more counts support this clonotype. This sequence joins TRBV25-1 and TRBJ2-2, with D perhaps given as TRBD1 or TRBD2 (5 bases each). Trimming pared 1 base from V and 7 bases from J, leaving 7 bases between. There are 13 residues in the CDR3. Germline V gene data show CDR1 as MGHDK and CDR2 as SYGVNS. CDR3 in DNA: TGTGCCAGCAGTGAATCTGGGGGCGGGGAGCTGTTTTTT. As protein: CASSESGGGELFF. Using reference TRBV25-1 and TRBJ2-2 for the parts outside the CDR3, the full variable domain is EADIYQTPRYLVIGTGKKITLECSQTMGHDKMYWYQQDPGMELHLIHYSYGVNSTEKGDLSSESTVSRIRTEHFPLTLESARPSHTSQYLCASSESGGGELFFGEGSRLTVL.

This rearrangement joins TRBV12-3 or TRBV12-4 to TRBJ2-5, with a weak D call TRBD2 (5 bases). The CDR3 has 14 amino acids. Trimming shortened V by 4 bases and J by 2 bases, and 11 bases separated the two germline ends. The CDR3 DNA follows: TGTGCCAGCAGTTGGAGGTCGGGTCAAGAGACCCAGTACTTC. It specifies CASSWRSGQETQYF.

This chain joins TRBV9 and TRBJ2-3; no reliable D call. Germline V gene lookup returns CDR1 SGDLS and CDR2 YYNGEE. This CDR3 contains 16 residues. V was cut by 4 bases and J by 4 bases, with 19 bases left in between. The CDR3 coding sequence is TGTGCCAGCAGCCCACCGGTGGGTCCGGCGGCAGATACGCAGTATTTT. This sequence encodes CASSPPVGPAADTQYF. The entire variable domain, with the rest obtained from reference TRBV9 and TRBJ2-3, is as follows: DSGVTQTPKHLITATGQRVTLRCSPRSGDLSVYWYQQSLDQGLQFLIQYYNGEERAKGNILERFSAQQFPDLHSELNLSSLELGDSALYFCASSPPVGPAADTQYFGPGTRLTVL.

The rearrangement uses TRBV7-9 and TRBJ1-4; D gene uncertain. The CDR3 spans 14 residues. Germline values: CDR1 SEHNR, CDR2 FQNEAQ (reference sequence). Trimming took off 1 base at V and 3 bases at J, with 6 bases between the two ends. The CDR3 DNA sequence: TGTGCCAGCAGCTTAGGCGCACCTAATGAAAAACTGTTTTTT. Protein: CASSLGAPNEKLFF.

The chain carries TRBV5-6 and TRBJ1-2; TRBD1 matches 7 bases. Germline-derived CDR1 and CDR2 are SGHDT and YYEEEE. The CDR3 consists of 16 residues. V was pared by 3 bases and J by 5 bases, with 13 bases of the junction left unmatched. CDR3 sequence reads: CASSYKDRLLSYGYTF. The CDR3 DNA reads TGTGCCAGCAGCTATAAGGACAGGCTTCTTTCATATGGCTACACCTTC.

This sequence joins TRBV27 and TRBJ2-1; no reliable D call. The germline V gene has CDR1 MNHEY and CDR2 SMNVEV (reference sequence). The CDR3 length is 13 residues. Trimming pared 8 bases from V and 4 bases from J, leaving 12 bases between. The CDR3, as DNA: TGTGCCAGCTCCCGGACCGCATACAATGAGCAGTTCTTC. This sequence encodes CASSRTAYNEQFF.

The chain joins TRBV14 to TRBJ2-7; TRBD1 matches at 10 bases. Germline V gene data show CDR1 as SGHDN and CDR2 as FVKESK. With V trimmed by 4 bases and J by 1 base, 4 bases remained unmatched. The CDR3 runs to 15 residues. The CDR3 bases are TGTGCCAGCAGCCGGGACAGGGGTTGGTCCTACGAGCAGTACTTC. It encodes CASSRDRGWSYEQYF.

The V gene is TRBV7-9, the J gene TRBJ2-3, with TRBD1 identical over 10 bases. The CDR3 totals 16 residues. Trimming at V came to 6 bases and at J to 6 bases, leaving 12 bases not matched to a gene. Germline CDR1 SEHNR, CDR2 FQNEAQ (reference sequence). The CDR3: CASSSGTGVVLDTQYF. CDR3 in DNA: TGTGCCAGCAGTTCCGGGACAGGGGTCGTCTTGGATACGCAGTATTTT.

The chain combines TRBV28 with TRBJ1-1, with a weak D call TRBD1 (5 bases). Germline assignment: CDR1 MDHEN and CDR2 SYDVKM. V lost 6 bases and J 5 bases, leaving 13 bases between the germline ends. The CDR3 runs 13 residues. CDR3 sequence: CASRYHGATEAFF. CDR3 DNA sequence: TGTGCCAGCAGATACCATGGGGCTACTGAAGCTTTCTTT.

The genes are TRBV9 and TRBJ2-1; D is unclear. The length of the CDR3 is 13 residues. Per germline, CDR1 SGDLS and CDR2 YYNGEE. Trimming took off 1 base at V and 9 bases at J, with 11 bases between the two ends. CDR3 nucleotide sequence: TGTGCCAGCAGCGTATTCACTGGTGGTGAGCAGTTCTTC. Translating it yields CASSVFTGGEQFF.

In its sample, this clonotype was seen a few times. The chain couples TRBV4-1 to TRBJ2-3; maybe TRBD2 (5 bases). Trimming cost V 3 bases and J 7 bases, with 17 bases left between them. The germline CDR1 and CDR2 sequences are MGHRA and YSYEKL. The CDR3 is made up of 15 amino acids. CDR3 sequence: CASSQILTGFNTQYF. The CDR3 nucleotides are TGCGCCAGCAGCCAGATTCTAACGGGGTTTAATACGCAGTATTTT.

The chain combines TRBV12-3 or TRBV12-4 with TRBJ2-3; 10 nucleotides agree with TRBD2. The junction had 9 bases not matched to a gene; V was cut back by 4 bases and J by 5 bases. The CDR3 has 16 residues. DNA for the CDR3: TGTGCCAGCAGTTCCTGGGGAGCGGGGGGGCAAGATACGCAGTATTTT. Protein product: CASSSWGAGGQDTQYF.

There are a few counts of this clonotype. The chain uses TRBV6-5 and TRBJ2-2, with 7 bases aligning to TRBD1. The length of the CDR3 is 17 residues. Germline assignment: CDR1 MNHEY and CDR2 SVGAGI. V shed 2 bases, J shed 7 bases, and the junction held 13 bases outside the gene matches. The CDR3 here is CASSYQQTGAGIGELFF. The DNA of the CDR3 is TGTGCCAGCAGTTACCAGCAAACAGGGGCAGGTATCGGGGAGCTGTTTTTT.

This clonotype was observed a few times. The genes are TRBV7-9 and TRBJ2-3, with TRBD2 matching over 8 bases. Germline CDR1 reads SEHNR; CDR2 reads FQNEAQ (reference sequence). The CDR3 contains 12 residues. J lost 4 bases, V lost 11 bases, and 5 bases had no gene match. CDR3 loop: CAVAGPPDTQYF. The CDR3 DNA is TGTGCCGTAGCGGGACCGCCAGATACGCAGTATTTT.

J is TRBJ2-3 and V is TRBV12-3 or TRBV12-4; 7 nucleotides align to TRBD2. Trimming removed 11 bases from V and 3 bases from J; junction bases left unmatched: 5. This CDR3 region has 12 residues. The CDR3 region has the DNA TGTGCCCTGGGGGGGGAAACAGATACGCAGTATTTT. The encoded protein is CALGGETDTQYF.

This clonotype has only a few counts. For the CDR3, the DNA is TGCGCCAGCAGCTTGGCCGTAGGGCTAGCGGGGGGCAATGAGCAGTTCTTC. This sequence encodes CASSLAVGLAGGNEQFF. V is TRBV5-1 and J is TRBJ2-1; 11 nucleotides agree with TRBD2. This CDR3 spans 17 amino acids. Per germline, CDR1 SGHRS and CDR2 YFSETQ. J lost 6 bases, V lost 0 bases, and 8 bases had no gene match. The whole variable domain, filled in from reference TRBV5-1 and TRBJ2-1, reads KAGVTQTPRYLIKTRGQQVTLSCSPISGHRSVSWYQQTPGQGLQFLFEYFSETQRNKGNFPGRFSGRQFSNSRSEMNVSTLELGDSALYLCASSLAVGLAGGNEQFFGPGTRLTVL.

V gene TRBV7-9 combines with J gene TRBJ2-3, with D unclear. Trimming removed 4 bases from V and 6 bases from J, with 8 bases in between. Germline loops: CDR1 SEHNR, CDR2 FQNEAQ (reference sequence). There are 12 residues in the CDR3. The CDR3 DNA is TGTGCCAGCAGCTCCTATGTGGATACGCAGTATTTT. As protein: CASSSYVDTQYF.